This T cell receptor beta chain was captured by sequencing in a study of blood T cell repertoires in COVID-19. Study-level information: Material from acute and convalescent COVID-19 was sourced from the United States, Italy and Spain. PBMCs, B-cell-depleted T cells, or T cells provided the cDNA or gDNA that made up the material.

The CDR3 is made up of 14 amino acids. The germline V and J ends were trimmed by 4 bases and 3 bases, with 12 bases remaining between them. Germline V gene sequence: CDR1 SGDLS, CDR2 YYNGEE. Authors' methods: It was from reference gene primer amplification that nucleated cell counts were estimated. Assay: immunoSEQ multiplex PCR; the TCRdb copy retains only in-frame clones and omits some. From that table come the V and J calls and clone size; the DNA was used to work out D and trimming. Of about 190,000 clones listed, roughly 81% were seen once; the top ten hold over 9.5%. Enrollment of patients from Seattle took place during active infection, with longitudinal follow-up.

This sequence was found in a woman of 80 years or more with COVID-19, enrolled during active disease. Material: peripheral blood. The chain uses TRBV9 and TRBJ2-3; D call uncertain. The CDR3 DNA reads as TGTGCCAGCAGCCCCCCTCTTAGTACAGATACGCAGTATTTT. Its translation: CASSPPLSTDTQYF.